This record looks at one TCR beta chain sequence and its context. The target antigen is unknown. The sample comes from a study of T cell responses to AZD1222 COVID-19 vaccine. Background on the study: Researchers grouped second doses given at about 4 or about 12 weeks into one pool.

Notes on the study in general: Reportedly, nearly half of unique spike TCRs recognized epitopes outside B.1.351/B.1.1.7 mutations. The donors showed a predominance of white British ancestry and of females, with possible underestimation of clonal diversity.

TCRdb keeps only in-frame clones here, not all; method: immunoSEQ multiplex PCR. The sample records about 110,000 clones, about nine tenths being singletons. Germline V gene lookup returns CDR1 SGHAT and CDR2 FQNNGV. This CDR3 spans 15 amino acids. V lost 0 bases and J lost 2, with 11 bases in between. This specimen was peripheral blood, taken on day 0 of AZD1222 vaccination. The rearrangement joins TRBV11-2 to TRBJ2-7; D gene ambiguous. The clonotype comes from an adult in good health. The CDR3 here is CASSLDRHATYEQYF. The CDR3 DNA follows: TGTGCCAGCAGCTTAGATAGGCACGCAACCTACGAGCAGTACTTC.